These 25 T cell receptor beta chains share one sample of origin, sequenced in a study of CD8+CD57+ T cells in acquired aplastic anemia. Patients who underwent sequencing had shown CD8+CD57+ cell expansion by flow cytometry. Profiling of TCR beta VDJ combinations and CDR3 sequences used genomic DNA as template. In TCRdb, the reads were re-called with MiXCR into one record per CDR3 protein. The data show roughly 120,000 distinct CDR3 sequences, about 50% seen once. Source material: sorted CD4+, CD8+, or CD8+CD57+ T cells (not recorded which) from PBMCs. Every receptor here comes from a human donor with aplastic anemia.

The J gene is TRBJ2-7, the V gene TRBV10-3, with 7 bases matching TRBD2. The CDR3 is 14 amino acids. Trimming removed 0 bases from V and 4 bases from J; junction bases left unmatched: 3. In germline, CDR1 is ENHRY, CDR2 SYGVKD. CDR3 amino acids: CAISESTSVYEQYF. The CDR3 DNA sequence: TGTGCCATCAGTGAGTCTACTAGCGTATACGAGCAGTACTTC.

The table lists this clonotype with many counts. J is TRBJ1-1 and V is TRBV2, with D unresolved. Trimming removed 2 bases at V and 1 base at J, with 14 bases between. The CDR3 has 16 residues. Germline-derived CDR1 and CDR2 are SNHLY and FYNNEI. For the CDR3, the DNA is TGTGCCAGCAGTGAACCGAAAGTTTCAGGGAACACTGAAGCTTTCTTT. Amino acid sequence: CASSEPKVSGNTEAFF.

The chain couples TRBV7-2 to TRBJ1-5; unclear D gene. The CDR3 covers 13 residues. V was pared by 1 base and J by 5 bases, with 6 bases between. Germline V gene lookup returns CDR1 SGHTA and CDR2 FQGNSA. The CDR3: CASSLVRDQPQHF. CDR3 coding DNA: TGTGCCAGCAGCTTAGTTCGGGATCAGCCCCAGCATTTT.

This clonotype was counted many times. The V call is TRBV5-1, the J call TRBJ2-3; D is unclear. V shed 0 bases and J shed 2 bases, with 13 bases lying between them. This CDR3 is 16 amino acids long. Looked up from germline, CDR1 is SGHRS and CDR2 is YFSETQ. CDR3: CASSLGLRIATDTQYF. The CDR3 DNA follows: TGCGCCAGCAGCTTGGGCTTGCGGATCGCCACAGATACGCAGTATTTT.

CDR3 residues: CASSIRGGWEAFF. DNA for the CDR3: TGTGCCAGTAGTATCCGGGGTGGGTGGGAAGCTTTCTTT. The chain links TRBV19 to TRBJ1-1; D gene ambiguous. The CDR3 spans 13 residues. Germline V gene lookup returns CDR1 LNHDA and CDR2 SQIVND (reference sequence). Trimming took 3 bases from V and 8 from J, leaving 13 bases between them. Using reference TRBV19 and TRBJ1-1 for the parts outside the CDR3, the full variable domain is DGGITQSPKYLFRKEGQNVTLSCEQNLNHDAMYWYRQDPGQGLRLIYYSQIVNDFQKGDIAEGYSVSREKKESFPLTVTSAQKNPTAFYLCASSIRGGWEAFFGQGTRLTVV.

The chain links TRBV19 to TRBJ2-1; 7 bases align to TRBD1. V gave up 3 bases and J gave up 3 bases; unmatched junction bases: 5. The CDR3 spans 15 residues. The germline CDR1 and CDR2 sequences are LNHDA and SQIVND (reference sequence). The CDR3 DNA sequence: TGTGCCAGTAGTATGATCGGGACAGACTACAATGAGCAGTTCTTC. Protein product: CASSMIGTDYNEQFF.

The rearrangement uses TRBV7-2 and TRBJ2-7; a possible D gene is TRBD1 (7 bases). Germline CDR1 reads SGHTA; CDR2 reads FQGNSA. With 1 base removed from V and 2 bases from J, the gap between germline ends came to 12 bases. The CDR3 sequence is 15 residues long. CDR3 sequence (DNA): TGTGCCAGCAGCTTAGTTCGCGGGACAGCCTACGAGCAGTACTTC. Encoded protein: CASSLVRGTAYEQYF.

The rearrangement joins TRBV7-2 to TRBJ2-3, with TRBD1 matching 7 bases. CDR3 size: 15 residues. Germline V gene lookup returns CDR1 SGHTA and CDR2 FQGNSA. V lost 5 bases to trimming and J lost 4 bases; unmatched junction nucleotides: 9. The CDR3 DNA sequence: TGTGCCAGCAGCCTACAGGGGTTGGTATCAGATACGCAGTATTTT. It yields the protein CASSLQGLVSDTQYF. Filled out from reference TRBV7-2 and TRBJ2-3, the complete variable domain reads GAGVSQSPSNKVTEKGKDVELRCDPISGHTALYWYRQSLGQGLEFLIYFQGNSAPDKSGLPSDRFSAERTGGSVSTLTIQRTQQEDSAVYLCASSLQGLVSDTQYFGPGTRLTVL.

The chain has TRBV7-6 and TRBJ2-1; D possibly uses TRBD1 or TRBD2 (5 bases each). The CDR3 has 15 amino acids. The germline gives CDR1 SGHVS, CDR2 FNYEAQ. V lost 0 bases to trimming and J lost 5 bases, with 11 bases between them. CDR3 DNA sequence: TGTGCCAGCAGCTTAGCGAGGGCAGGGAACAATGAGCAGTTCTTC. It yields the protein CASSLARAGNNEQFF.

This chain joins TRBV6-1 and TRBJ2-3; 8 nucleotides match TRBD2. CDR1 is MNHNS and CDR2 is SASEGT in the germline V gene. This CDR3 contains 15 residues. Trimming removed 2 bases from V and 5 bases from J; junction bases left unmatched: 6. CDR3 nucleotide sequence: TGTGCCAGCAGTGAAAGAGCGGGGGTAGGAGATACGCAGTATTTT. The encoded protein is CASSERAGVGDTQYF.

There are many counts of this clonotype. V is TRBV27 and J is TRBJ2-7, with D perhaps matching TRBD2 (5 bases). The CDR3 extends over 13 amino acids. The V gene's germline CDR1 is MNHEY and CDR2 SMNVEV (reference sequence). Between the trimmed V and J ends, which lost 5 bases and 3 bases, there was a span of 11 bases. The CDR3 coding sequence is TGTGCCAGCAGTCGTGCGAGCGGCTACGAGCAGTACTTC. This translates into CASSRASGYEQYF.

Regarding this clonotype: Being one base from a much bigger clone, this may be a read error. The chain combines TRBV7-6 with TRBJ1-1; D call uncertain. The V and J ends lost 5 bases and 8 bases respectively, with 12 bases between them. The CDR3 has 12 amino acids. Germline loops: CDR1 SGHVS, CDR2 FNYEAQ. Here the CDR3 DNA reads TGTGCCAGCAGCCCCCTCTCACTCGAAGCTTTCTTT. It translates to CASSPLSLEAFF.

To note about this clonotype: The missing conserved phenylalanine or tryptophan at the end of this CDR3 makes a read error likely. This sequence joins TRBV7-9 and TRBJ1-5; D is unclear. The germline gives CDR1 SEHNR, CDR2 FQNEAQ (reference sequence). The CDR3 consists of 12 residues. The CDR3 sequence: CASSSSGQPQHS. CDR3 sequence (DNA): TGTGCAAGCAGCTCAAGCGGACAGCCCCAGCATTCT.

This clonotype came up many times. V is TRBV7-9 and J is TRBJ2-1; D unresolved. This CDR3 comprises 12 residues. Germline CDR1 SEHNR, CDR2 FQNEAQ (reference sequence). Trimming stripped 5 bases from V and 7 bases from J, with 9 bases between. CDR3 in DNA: TGTGCCAGCAGCACTCACCGAAATGAGCAGTTCTTC. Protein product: CASSTHRNEQFF.

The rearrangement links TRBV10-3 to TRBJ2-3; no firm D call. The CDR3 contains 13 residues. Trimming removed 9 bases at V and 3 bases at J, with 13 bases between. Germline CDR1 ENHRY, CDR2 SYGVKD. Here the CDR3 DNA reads TGTGCCATTGTAGAATCCGGGACAGATACGCAGTATTTT. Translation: CAIVESGTDTQYF.

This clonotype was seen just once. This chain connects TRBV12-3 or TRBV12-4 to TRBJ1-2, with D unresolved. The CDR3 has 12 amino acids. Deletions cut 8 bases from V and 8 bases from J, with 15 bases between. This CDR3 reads CASGRWTYGYTF. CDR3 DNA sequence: TGTGCCAGCGGAAGGTGGACGTACGGCTACACCTTC.

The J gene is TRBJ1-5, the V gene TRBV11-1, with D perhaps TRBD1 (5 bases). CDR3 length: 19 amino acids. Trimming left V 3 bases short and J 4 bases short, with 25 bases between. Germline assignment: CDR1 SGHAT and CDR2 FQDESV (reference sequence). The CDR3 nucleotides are TGTGCCAGCAGCTTCCTCGACAGTACCGAGGCCTCGGGGAATCAGCCCCAGCATTTT. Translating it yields CASSFLDSTEASGNQPQHF.

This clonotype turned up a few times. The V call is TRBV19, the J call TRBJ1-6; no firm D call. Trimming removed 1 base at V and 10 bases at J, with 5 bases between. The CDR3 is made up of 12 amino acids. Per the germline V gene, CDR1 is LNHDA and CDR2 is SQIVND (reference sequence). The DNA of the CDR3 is TGTGCCAGTAGTATAGGAAGCTCACCCCTCCACTTT. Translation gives CASSIGSSPLHF.

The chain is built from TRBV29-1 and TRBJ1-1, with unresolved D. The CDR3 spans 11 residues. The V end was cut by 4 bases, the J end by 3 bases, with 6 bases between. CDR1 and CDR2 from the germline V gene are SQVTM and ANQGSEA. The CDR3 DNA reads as TGCAGCGTTGTCCGGGACACTGAAGCTTTCTTT. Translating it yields CSVVRDTEAFF.

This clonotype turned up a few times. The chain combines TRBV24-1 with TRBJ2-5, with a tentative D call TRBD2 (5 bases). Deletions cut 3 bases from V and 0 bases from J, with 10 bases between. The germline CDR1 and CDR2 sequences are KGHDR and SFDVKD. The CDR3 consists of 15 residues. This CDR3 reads CATSDPLGDQETQYF. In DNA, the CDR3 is TGTGCCACCAGTGATCCACTCGGGGACCAAGAGACCCAGTACTTC.

The CDR3 coding sequence is TGCAGTGCTACAAGCATGGTGGTGAATGAGCAGTTCTTC. This translates into CSATSMVVNEQFF. The chain combines TRBV20-1 with TRBJ2-1; D gene ambiguous. Germline loops: CDR1 DFQATT, CDR2 SNEGSKA (reference sequence). V lost 4 bases and J lost 7, with 14 bases in between. This CDR3 region has 13 residues.

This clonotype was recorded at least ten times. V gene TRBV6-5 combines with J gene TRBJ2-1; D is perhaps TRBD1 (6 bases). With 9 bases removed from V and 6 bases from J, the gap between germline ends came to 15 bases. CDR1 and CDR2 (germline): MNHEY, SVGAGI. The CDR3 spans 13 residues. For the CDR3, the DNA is TGTGCCAGTTGGGACACCTCTCCCAATGAGCAGTTCTTC. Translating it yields CASWDTSPNEQFF.

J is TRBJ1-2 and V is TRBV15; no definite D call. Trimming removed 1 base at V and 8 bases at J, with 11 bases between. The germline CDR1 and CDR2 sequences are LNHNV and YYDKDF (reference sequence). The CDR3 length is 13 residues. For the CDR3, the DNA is TGTGCCACCAGCAGAGTGGAAGGTCCCGGCTACACCTTC. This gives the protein CATSRVEGPGYTF.

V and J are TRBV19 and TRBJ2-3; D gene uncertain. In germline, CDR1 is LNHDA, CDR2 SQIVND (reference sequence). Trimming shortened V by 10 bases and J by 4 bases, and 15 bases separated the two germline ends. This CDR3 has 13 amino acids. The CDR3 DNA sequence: TGTGCCACTTCTAACCTAGACGCAGATACGCAGTATTTT. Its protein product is CATSNLDADTQYF.

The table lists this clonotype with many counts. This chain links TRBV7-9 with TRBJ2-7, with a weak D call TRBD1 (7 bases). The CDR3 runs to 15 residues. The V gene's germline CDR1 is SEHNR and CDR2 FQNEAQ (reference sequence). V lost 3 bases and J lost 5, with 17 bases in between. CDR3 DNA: TGTGCCAGCAGCTTTGTCAGGGGGGCTGTCGACGAGCAGTACTTC. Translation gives CASSFVRGAVDEQYF. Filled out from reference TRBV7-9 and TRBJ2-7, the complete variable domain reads DTGVSQNPRHKITKRGQNVTFRCDPISEHNRLYWYRQTLGQGPEFLTYFQNEAQLEKSRLLSDRFSAERPKGSFSTLEIQRTEQGDSAMYLCASSFVRGAVDEQYFGPGTRLTVT.